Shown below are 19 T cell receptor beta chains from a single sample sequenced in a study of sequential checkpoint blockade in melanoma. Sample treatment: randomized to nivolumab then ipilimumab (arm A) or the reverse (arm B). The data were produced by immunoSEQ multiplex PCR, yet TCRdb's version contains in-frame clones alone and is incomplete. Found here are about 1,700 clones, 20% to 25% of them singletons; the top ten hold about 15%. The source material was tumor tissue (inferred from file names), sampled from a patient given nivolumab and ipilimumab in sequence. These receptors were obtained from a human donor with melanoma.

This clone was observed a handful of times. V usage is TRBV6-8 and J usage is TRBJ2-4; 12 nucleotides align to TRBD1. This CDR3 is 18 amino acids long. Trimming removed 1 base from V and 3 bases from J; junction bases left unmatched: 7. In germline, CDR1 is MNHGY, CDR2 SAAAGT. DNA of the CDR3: TGTGCCAGCAGTTACTTTGGGACAGGGGGCTGGGTCAAAAACATTCAGTACTTC. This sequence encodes CASSYFGTGGWVKNIQYF.

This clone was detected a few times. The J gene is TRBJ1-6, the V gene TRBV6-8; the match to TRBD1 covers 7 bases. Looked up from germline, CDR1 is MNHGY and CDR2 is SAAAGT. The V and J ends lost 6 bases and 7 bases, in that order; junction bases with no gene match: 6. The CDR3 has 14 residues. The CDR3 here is CASRSGGTNSPLHF. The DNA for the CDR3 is TGTGCCAGCAGATCAGGGGGTACGAATTCACCCCTCCACTTT.

CDR3 region: CASSLGQGRSYEQYF. In DNA form, the CDR3 reads TGTGCCAGCAGCCTAGGACAGGGACGCTCCTACGAGCAGTACTTC. The chain is built from TRBV11-3 and TRBJ2-7, with TRBD1 matching over 8 bases. Trimming removed 5 bases from V and 0 bases from J; junction bases left unmatched: 6. Per the germline V gene, CDR1 is SGHNT and CDR2 is YENEEA. This CDR3 is built from 15 residues.

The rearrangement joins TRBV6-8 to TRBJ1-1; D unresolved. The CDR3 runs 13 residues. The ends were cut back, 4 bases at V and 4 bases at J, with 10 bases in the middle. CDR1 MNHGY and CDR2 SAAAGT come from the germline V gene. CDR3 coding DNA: TGTGCCAGCAGTTCCTACAGAGGCACTGAAGCTTTCTTT. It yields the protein CASSSYRGTEAFF.

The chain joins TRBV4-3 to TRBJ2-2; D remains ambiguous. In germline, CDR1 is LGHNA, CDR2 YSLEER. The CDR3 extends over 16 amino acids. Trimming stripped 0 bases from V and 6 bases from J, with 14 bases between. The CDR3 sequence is CASSQDPGYLAGELFF. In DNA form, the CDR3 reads TGCGCCAGCAGCCAAGATCCGGGCTACCTCGCCGGGGAGCTGTTTTTT.

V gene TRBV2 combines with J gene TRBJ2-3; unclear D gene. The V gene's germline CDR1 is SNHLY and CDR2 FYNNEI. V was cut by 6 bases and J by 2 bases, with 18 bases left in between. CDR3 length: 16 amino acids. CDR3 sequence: CASSVGLSRHTDTQYF. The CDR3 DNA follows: TGTGCCAGCAGCGTAGGGCTATCGCGGCACACAGATACGCAGTATTTT.

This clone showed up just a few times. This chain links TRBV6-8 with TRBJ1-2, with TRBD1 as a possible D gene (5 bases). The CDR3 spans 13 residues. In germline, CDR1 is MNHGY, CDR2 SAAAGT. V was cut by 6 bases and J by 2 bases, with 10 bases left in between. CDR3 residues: CASRKTENYGYTF. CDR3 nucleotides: TGTGCCAGCAGAAAGACAGAAAACTATGGCTACACCTTC.

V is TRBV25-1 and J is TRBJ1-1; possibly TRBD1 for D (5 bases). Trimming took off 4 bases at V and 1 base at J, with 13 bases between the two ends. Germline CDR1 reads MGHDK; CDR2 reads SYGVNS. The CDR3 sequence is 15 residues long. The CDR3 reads CASSGSTAKNTEAFF. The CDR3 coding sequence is TGTGCCAGCAGTGGGTCGACAGCGAAGAACACTGAAGCTTTCTTT.

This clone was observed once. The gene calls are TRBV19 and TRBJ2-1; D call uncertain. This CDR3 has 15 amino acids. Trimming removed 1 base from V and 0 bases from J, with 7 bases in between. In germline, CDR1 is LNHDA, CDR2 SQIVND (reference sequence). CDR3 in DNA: TGTGCCAGTAGTATAGGTTATAGCTCCTACAATGAGCAGTTCTTC. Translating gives CASSIGYSSYNEQFF.

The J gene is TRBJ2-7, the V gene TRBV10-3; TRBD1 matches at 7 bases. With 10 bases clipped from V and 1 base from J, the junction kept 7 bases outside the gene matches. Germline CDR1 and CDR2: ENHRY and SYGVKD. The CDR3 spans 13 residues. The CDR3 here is CASSGQVSYEQYF. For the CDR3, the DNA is TGTGCCAGCTCCGGACAGGTTTCCTACGAGCAGTACTTC.

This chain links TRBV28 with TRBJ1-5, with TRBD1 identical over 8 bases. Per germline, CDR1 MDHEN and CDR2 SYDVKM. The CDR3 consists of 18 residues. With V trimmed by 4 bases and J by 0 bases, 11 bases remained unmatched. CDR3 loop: CASSSYRGSIYSNQPQHF. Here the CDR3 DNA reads TGTGCCAGCAGTTCATACAGGGGGTCAATTTATAGCAATCAGCCCCAGCATTTT. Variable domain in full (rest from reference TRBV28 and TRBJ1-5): DVKVTQSSRYLVKRTGEKVFLECVQDMDHENMFWYRQDPGLGLRLIYFSYDVKMKEKGDIPEGYSVSREKKERFSLILESASTNQTSMYLCASSSYRGSIYSNQPQHFGDGTRLSIL.

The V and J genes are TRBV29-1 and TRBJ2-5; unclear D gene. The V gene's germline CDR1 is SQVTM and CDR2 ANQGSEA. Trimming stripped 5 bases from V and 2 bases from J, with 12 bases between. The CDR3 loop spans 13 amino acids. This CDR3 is CSVTGGIQETQYF. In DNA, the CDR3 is TGCAGCGTTACGGGCGGTATTCAAGAGACCCAGTACTTC.

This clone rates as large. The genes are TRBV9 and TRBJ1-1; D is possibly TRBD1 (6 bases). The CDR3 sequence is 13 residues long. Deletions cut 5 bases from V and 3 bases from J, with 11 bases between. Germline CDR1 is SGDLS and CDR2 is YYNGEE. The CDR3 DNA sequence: TGTGCCAGCAGTGGAGGGGGGCACACTGAAGCTTTCTTT. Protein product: CASSGGGHTEAFF. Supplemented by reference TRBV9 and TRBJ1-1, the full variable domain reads DSGVTQTPKHLITATGQRVTLRCSPRSGDLSVYWYQQSLDQGLQFLIQYYNGEERAKGNILERFSAQQFPDLHSELNLSSLELGDSALYFCASSGGGHTEAFFGQGTRLTVV.

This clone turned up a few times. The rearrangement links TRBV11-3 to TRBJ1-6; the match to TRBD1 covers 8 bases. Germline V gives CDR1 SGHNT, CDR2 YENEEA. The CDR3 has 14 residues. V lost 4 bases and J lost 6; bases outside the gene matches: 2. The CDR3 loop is CASSSDRVNSPLHF. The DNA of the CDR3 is TGTGCCAGCAGCTCGGACAGGGTTAATTCACCCCTCCACTTT.

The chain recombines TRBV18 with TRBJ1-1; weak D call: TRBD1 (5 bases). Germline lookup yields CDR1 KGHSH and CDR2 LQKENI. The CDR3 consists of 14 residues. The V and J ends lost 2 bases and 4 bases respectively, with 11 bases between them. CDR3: CASSPKAGTTEAFF. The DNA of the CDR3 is TGTGCCAGCTCACCAAAGGCAGGGACCACTGAAGCTTTCTTT. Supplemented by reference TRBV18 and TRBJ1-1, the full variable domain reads NAGVMQNPRHLVRRRGQEARLRCSPMKGHSHVYWYRQLPEEGLKFMVYLQKENIIDESGMPKERFSAEFPKEGPSILRIQQVVRGDSAAYFCASSPKAGTTEAFFGQGTRLTVV.

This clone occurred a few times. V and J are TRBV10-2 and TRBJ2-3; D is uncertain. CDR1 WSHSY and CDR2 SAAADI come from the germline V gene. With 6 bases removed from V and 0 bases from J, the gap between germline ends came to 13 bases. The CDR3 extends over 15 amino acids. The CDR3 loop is CASRVAPSSTDTQYF. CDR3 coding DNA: TGCGCCAGCAGAGTAGCACCATCTAGCACAGATACGCAGTATTTT.

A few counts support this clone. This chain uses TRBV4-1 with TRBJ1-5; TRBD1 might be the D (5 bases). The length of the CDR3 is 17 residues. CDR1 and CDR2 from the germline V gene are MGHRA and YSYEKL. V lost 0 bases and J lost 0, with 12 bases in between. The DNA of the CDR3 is TGCGCCAGCAGCCAAGAGATGGGGCCTTATAGCAATCAGCCCCAGCATTTT. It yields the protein CASSQEMGPYSNQPQHF.

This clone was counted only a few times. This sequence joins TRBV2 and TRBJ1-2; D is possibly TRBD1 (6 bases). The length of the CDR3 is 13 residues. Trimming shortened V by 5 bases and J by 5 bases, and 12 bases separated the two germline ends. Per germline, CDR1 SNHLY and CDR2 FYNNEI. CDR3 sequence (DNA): TGTGCCAGCAGTTTGGGCAGGGGATATGGCTACACCTTC. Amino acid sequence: CASSLGRGYGYTF.

The CDR3 coding sequence is TGTGCCTGGAGTGGGACCACCGAGACCCAGTACTTC. Its translation: CAWSGTTETQYF. The V call is TRBV30, the J call TRBJ2-5; D is unresolved. CDR3 length: 12 residues. Between the trimmed V and J ends, which lost 1 base and 5 bases, there was a span of 8 bases. Germline values: CDR1 GTSNPN, CDR2 SVGIG (reference sequence).